This record concerns one TCR beta chain sequence. Its target is not known. This entry comes from a study of shared clonotypes between healthy human individuals. Overall study: Donors had three CD4 naive, three CD4 memory, two CD8 naive and one CD8 memory plate apiece.

The method was immunoSEQ multiplex PCR; TCRdb's version includes in-frame clones alone and lacks a portion of them. This table holds approximately 1,000,000 clones, about 84% found once. Germline trimming cut 6 bases from V and 11 bases from J; bases unmatched to any gene: 17. CDR1 is MNHNY, CDR2 SVGAGI, per germline (reference sequence). The CDR3 runs 16 residues. The study, taken as a whole, reports: Non-shared clonotypes had lower generation probabilities than clonotypes shared by all four sorted-subset donors. Limitation of the genetic and exposure-history diversity represented came from the few donors.

The sequence was collected from a man aged 18 to 35 in good health. Some clones in this sample may be carry-over from other donors' samples. Input material: memory CD4+ T cells from PBMCs. Noted subset: CD45RA-negative fraction. The chain joins TRBV6-6 to TRBJ1-4; 8 positions match TRBD1. CDR3 nucleotides: TGTGCCAGCAGGCCCGGTGGAGGACAGGGATCCGGGAAACTGTTTTTT. Amino acids: CASRPGGGQGSGKLFF.